This entry describes one T cell receptor beta chain. This clonotype was counted many times. The clone's antigen remains unknown. The sample holds no much larger clone one base away, and base qualities are not on file. The data were obtained in a study of regulatory T cells in long-lasting Graves disease (dated by TCRdb to 2020 to 2023). In the study overall: Persistent Graves' disease was defined as persistently positive TSH receptor autoantibodies together with antithyroid drug treatment for over 5 years. Persistent Graves' disease patients were compared with newly diagnosed Graves' disease patients by peripheral blood TCR sequencing and RNA sequencing. The study was conducted in China and was registered as a clinical trial. TCR sequencing covered 13 persistent and approximately 20 newly diagnosed Graves' disease patients, around 35 samples in total. Antithyroid drugs had been taken for 8.5 to 13 years on average by persistent Graves' disease patients in the clinical cohort. What the authors observed across the whole study: The authors acknowledged the small sample size as a limitation that may reduce accuracy. Sequencing and analysis were limited to the TCR beta chain. Compared with newly diagnosed patients, persistent Graves' disease patients had lower TCR Shannon entropy and fewer highly expanded clones, which suggests clonal expansion. A larger number of public clonotypes was shared among persistent patients (more than 2,500) than among newly diagnosed patients (over 850). Persistent disease showed preferential use of TRBV28, TRBJ1-2 and TRBJ2-5, whereas newly diagnosed disease favored TRBV20-1 and TRBJ2-1. Only peripheral blood was studied, because thyroid tissue, the primary lesion, was inaccessible.

This specimen's time point label, interpreted: persistent/refractory GD, antithyroid drugs over 5 years with positive TRAb. RNA was extracted from PBMCs in TRIzol for both TCR sequencing and RNA sequencing. Graves' disease was diagnosed according to American Thyroid Association guidelines. Patients were recruited from an endocrinology department in Xi'an, China. From each patient, 7.5 to 9.5 milliliters of peripheral blood was collected into an EDTA anticoagulant tube. PBMCs were isolated by Ficoll Paque Plus density gradient separation without further T cell sorting. RNA quality was checked with an Agilent 2100 Bioanalyzer and agarose gel, and concentration with a NanoDrop 2000. The library was produced with multiplex PCR. Sequencing took place on an Illumina HiSeq 4000. TCR beta libraries were built with iRepertoire HTBI primers and Arm-PCR amplification of CDR3 regions. Before sequencing, the PCR products went through gel purification. Regarding the original processing steps: A total of 62 TRBV and some 15 TRBJ segments were identified across samples and were used for gene usage analysis of CDR3 amino acid clonotypes. COPE and FqMerger were used to merge the filtered high-quality paired reads into contigs. Contigs were aligned with BLAST to IMGT TRBV, TRBD and TRBJ reference genes, and CDR3 was defined per IMGT. Any clonotype with a frequency above 0.1% was counted as a highly expanded clone. Shannon entropy was used to measure repertoire diversity, and the Gini coefficient was used to measure V-J evenness. Clonotypes shared by more than one individual were considered public. TCRdb's own reprocessing of the public reads used fastp at Q25 and MiXCR and kept productive beta chains. CDR3 protein duplicates are merged, each entry listing the most common genes and DNA. The authors' filters were not applied to this entry. This sample has 450,000 or so distinct CDR3 sequences in its table, and about 22% of those were observed once. In total, the top ten clones hold around 13% of the sample.

Trimming leaves V shorter by 7 bases and J shorter by 2 bases, with the junction holding 1 base beyond the gene matches. CDR1 and CDR2, per the germline V gene, are SNHLY and FYNNEI. The CDR3 measures 12 amino acids from cysteine to phenylalanine. Only CDR3 DNA remains: 36 bases, in frame from the first base. The specimen was peripheral blood mononuclear cells (PBMCs), collected when the disease was refractory, from a patient treated with antithyroid drugs. The V gene is TRBV2 and the J gene is TRBJ1-2, with TRBD1 identical over 7 junction bases. This sequence originates from a female donor with Graves disease. The CDR3 amino acid sequence is: CASTGQNYGYTF. The bases are TGTGCCAGCACGGGACAGAACTATGGCTACACCTTC.